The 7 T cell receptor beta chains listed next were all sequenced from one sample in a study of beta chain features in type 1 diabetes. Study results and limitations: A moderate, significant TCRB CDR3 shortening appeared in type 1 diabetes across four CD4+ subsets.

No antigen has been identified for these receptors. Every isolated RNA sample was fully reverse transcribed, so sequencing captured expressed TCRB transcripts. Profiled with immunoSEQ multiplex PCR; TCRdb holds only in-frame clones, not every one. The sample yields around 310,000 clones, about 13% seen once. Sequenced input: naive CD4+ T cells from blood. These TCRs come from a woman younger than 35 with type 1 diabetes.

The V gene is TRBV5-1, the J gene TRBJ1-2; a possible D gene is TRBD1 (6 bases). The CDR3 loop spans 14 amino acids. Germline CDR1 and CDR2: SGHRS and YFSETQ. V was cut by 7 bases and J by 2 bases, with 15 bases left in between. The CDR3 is CASGTGLGNYGYTF. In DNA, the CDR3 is TGCGCCAGCGGCACAGGGCTGGGGAACTATGGCTACACCTTC.

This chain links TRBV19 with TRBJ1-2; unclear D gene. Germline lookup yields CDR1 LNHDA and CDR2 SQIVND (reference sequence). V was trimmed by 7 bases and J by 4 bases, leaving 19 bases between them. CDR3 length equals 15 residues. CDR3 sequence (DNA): TGTGCCAGTACCATTGTTAGGATCGGGAGCTATGGCTACACCTTC. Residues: CASTIVRIGSYGYTF.

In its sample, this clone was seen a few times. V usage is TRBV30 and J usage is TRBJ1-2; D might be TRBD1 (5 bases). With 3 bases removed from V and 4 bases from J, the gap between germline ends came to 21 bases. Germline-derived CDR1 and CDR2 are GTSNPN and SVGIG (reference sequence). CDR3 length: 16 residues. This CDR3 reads CAWSDYAGRPFYGYTF. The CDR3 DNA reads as TGTGCCTGGAGCGACTACGCGGGGCGGCCATTCTATGGCTACACCTTC.

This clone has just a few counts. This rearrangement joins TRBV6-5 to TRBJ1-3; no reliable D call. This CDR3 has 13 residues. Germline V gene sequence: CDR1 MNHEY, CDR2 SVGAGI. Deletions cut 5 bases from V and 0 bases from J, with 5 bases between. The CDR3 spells CASSSFSGNTIYF. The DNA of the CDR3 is TGTGCCAGCAGTAGCTTCTCTGGAAACACCATATATTTT.

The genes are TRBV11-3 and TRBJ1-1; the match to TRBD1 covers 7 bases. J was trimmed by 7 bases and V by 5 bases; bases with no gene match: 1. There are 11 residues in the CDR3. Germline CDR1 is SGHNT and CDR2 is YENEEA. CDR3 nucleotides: TGTGCCAGCAGCCGGGACAGTGAAGCTTTCTTT. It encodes CASSRDSEAFF. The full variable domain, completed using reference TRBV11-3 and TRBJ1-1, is EAGVVQSPRYKIIEKKQPVAFWCNPISGHNTLYWYLQNLGQGPELLIRYENEEAVDDSQLPKDRFSAERLKGVDSTLKIQPAELGDSAVYLCASSRDSEAFFGQGTRLTVV.

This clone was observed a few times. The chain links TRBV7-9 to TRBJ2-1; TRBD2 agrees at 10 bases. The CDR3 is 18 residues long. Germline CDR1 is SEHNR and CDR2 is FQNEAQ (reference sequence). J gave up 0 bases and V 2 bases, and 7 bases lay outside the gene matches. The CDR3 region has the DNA TGTGCCAGCAGCTTAATCTGGACTAGCGGATACTCCTACAATGAGCAGTTCTTC. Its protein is CASSLIWTSGYSYNEQFF.

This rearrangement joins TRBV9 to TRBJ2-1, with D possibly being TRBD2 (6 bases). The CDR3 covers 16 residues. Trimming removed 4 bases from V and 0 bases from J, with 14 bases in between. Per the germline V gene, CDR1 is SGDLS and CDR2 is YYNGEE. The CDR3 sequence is CASSYGGRSSYNEQFF. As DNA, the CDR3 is TGTGCCAGCAGCTACGGGGGACGAAGCTCCTACAATGAGCAGTTCTTC. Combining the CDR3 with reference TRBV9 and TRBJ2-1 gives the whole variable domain DSGVTQTPKHLITATGQRVTLRCSPRSGDLSVYWYQQSLDQGLQFLIQYYNGEERAKGNILERFSAQQFPDLHSELNLSSLELGDSALYFCASSYGGRSSYNEQFFGPGTRLTVL.